This T cell receptor (beta chain) derives from a study of blood T cells in healthy people across ages. Study outcomes and limitations: A greater number of naive CD4+ cells and higher diversity distinguished long-lived donors from aged donors.

Extracted total RNA amounted to at least 5.5 micrograms for each sample. The authors ran a second PCR of about 7 to 11 cycles using a sample-barcoded 5' primer and a J-beta primer mix. TCRdb re-derived calls from the 5' RACE reads in MiXCR, one entry per CDR3 protein. The sample records 600,000 to 850,000 distinct CDR3 sequences, 40% to 45% being singletons. Comment on this clonotype: Its specificity is unknown.

The CDR3 covers 15 residues. Per the germline V gene, CDR1 is MDHEN and CDR2 is SYDVKM. This chain links TRBV28 with TRBJ2-1, with 12 bases matching TRBD2. The DNA end lines up better with TRBJ2-7; the J call may be wrong. Sample: blood. The receptor's source is a woman between 55 and 75 years old in good health. As DNA, the CDR3 is TGTGCCAGCAGTCTACTAGCGGGGGGCTACAATGAGCAGTACTTC. Translation: CASSLLAGGYNEQYF.